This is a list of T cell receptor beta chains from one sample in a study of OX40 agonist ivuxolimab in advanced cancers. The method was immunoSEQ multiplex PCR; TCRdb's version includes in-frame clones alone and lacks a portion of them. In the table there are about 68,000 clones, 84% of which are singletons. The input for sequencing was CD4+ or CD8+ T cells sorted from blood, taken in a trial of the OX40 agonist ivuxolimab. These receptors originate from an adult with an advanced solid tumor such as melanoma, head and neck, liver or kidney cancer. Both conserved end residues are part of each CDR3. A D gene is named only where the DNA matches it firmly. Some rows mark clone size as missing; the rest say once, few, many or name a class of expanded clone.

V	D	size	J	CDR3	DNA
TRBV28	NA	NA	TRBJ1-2	CASSKGRVYGYTF	TGTGCCAGCAGTAAAGGACGGGTCTATGGCTACACCTTC
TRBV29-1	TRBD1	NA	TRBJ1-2	CSVGRDSLYGYTF	TGCAGCGTCGGCCGGGACAGCCTCTATGGCTACACCTTC
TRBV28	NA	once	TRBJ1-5	CASTRDGNNQPQHF	TGTGCCAGCACCCGGGACGGAAACAATCAGCCCCAGCATTTT
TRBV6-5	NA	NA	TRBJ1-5	CASSYSDGSNQPQHF	TGTGCCAGCAGTTACTCTGACGGTAGCAATCAGCCCCAGCATTTT
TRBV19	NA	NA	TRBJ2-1	CASSTGQNNEQFF	TGTGCCAGTAGTACCGGACAGAACAATGAGCAGTTCTTC
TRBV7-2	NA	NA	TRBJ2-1	CASSLIGGLNEQFF	TGTGCCAGCAGCCTCATAGGGGGGTTGAATGAGCAGTTCTTC
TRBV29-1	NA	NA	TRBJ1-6	CSVGTETDSPLHF	TGCAGCGTTGGGACCGAGACAGATTCACCCCTCCACTTT
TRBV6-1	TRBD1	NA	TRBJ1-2	CASRTGQNYGYTF	TGTGCCAGCAGGACGGGACAGAACTATGGCTACACCTTC
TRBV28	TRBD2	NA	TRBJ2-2	CASSLLGLAGVGTGELFF	TGTGCCAGCAGTTTATTGGGACTAGCGGGAGTCGGAACCGGGGAGCTGTTTTTT
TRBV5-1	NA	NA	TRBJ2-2	CASSSKDTGELFF	TGCGCCAGCAGCTCCAAGGACACCGGGGAGCTGTTTTTT
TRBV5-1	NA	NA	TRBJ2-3	CASSFKGSSTDTQYF	TGCGCCAGCAGTTTTAAGGGGTCTAGCACAGATACGCAGTATTTT
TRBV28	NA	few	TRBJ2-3	CASTRTDTQYF	TGTGCCAGCACTAGAACCGATACGCAGTATTTT
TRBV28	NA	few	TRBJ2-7	CASTSGGGTGSYEQYF	TGTGCCAGCACCTCCGGGGGGGGGACAGGGTCCTACGAGCAGTACTTC
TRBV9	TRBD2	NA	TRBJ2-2	CASSVEALAGSGELFF	TGTGCCAGCAGCGTAGAGGCACTAGCGGGATCCGGGGAGCTGTTTTTT
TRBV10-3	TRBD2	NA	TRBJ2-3	CATTPSGSKADTQYF	TGTGCCACCACTCCTAGCGGGAGTAAGGCGGATACGCAGTATTTT
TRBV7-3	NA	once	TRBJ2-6	CASSLSGANVPTF	TGTGCCAGCAGCTTATCAGGGGCCAACGTCCCGACTTTC
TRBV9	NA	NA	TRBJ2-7	CASSVDHSSYEQYF	TGTGCCAGCAGCGTAGACCACAGCTCCTACGAGCAGTACTTC
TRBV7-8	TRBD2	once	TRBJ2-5	CASSAGQAGVSRETQYF	TGTGCCAGCAGCGCGGGCCAGGCGGGAGTATCTAGAGAGACCCAGTACTTC
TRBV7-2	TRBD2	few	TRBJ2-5	CASSLEGGRWGETQYF	TGTGCCAGCAGCTTAGAGGGCGGGAGATGGGGAGAGACCCAGTACTTC
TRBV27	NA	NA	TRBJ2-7	CASSLRASDPYEQYF	TGTGCCAGCAGTTTAAGGGCTAGCGACCCCTACGAGCAGTACTTC
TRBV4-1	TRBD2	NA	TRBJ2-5	CATKREMGEETQYF	TGCGCCACCAAGCGGGAGATGGGTGAAGAGACCCAGTACTTC
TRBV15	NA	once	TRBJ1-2	CATSRDLVRGYTF	TGTGCCACCAGCAGAGATTTGGTACGCGGCTACACCTTC
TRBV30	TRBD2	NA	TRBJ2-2	CATSGTQNTGELFF	TGTGCCACGAGCGGGACTCAGAACACCGGGGAGCTGTTTTTT
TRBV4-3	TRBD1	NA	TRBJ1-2	CASSQDSGRGGYYGYTF	TGCGCCAGCAGCCAAGATTCCGGCAGGGGGGGTTACTATGGCTACACCTTC
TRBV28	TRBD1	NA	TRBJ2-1	CASSSGTGEGGEQFF	TGTGCCAGCAGTTCCGGGACAGGGGAGGGAGGTGAGCAGTTCTTC
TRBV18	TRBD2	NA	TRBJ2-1	CASSPSSGSKGGRQFF	TGTGCCAGCTCACCGTCTAGCGGGAGCAAGGGGGGACGGCAGTTCTTC
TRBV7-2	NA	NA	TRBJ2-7	CASSLLGSHYEQYF	TGTGCCAGCAGCTTACTGGGCAGCCACTACGAGCAGTACTTC
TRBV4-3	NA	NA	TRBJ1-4	CASSRQENEKLFF	TGCGCCAGCAGCCGGCAGGAAAATGAAAAACTGTTTTTT
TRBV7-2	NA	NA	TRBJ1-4	CASSPGRGGEKLFF	TGTGCCAGCAGCCCAGGCAGGGGAGGCGAAAAACTGTTTTTT
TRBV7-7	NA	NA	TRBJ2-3	CASSQGVYSTDTQYF	TGTGCCAGCAGTCAAGGGGTTTATAGCACAGATACGCAGTATTTT
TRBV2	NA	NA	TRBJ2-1	CAGAENEQFF	TGTGCCGGGGCAGAAAATGAGCAGTTCTTC
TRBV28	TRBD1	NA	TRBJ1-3	CASNRGLGNTIYF	TGTGCCAGCAACAGGGGGCTCGGAAACACCATATATTTT
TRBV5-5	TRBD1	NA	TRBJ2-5	CASSPDRGPTQYF	TGTGCCAGCAGCCCGGACAGGGGGCCGACCCAGTACTTC
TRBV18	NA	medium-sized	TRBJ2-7	CASSLPPEQGGQYF	TGTGCCAGCTCACTGCCACCTGAACAGGGTGGGCAGTACTTC
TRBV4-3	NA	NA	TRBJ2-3	CASSQEWTSTDTQYF	TGCGCCAGCAGCCAAGAATGGACTAGCACAGATACGCAGTATTTT
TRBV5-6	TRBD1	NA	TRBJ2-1	CASSLPDRDRGFF	TGTGCCAGCAGCTTGCCGGACAGGGACAGGGGGTTCTTC
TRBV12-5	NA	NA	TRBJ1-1	CASGLVDPNENTEAFF	TGTGCTAGTGGTTTGGTAGACCCCAATGAGAACACTGAAGCTTTCTTT
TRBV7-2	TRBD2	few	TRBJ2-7	CASSFDGLAGGHEQYF	TGTGCCAGCAGCTTTGACGGACTAGCGGGAGGGCACGAGCAGTACTTC
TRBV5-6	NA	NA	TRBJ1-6	CASSLEQSNSPLHF	TGTGCCAGCAGCTTGGAACAGTCAAATTCACCCCTCCACTTT
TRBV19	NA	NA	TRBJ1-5	CASSIELHQPQHF	TGTGCCAGTAGTATAGAGCTGCATCAGCCCCAGCATTTT
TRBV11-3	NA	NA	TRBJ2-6	CASSSSPHSGANVLTF	TGTGCCAGCAGCTCTAGCCCGCACTCTGGGGCCAACGTCCTGACTTTC
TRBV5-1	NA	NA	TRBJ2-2	CASSFPSESAMSGELFF	TGCGCCAGCAGCTTCCCCAGTGAGTCCGCTATGTCCGGGGAGCTGTTTTTT